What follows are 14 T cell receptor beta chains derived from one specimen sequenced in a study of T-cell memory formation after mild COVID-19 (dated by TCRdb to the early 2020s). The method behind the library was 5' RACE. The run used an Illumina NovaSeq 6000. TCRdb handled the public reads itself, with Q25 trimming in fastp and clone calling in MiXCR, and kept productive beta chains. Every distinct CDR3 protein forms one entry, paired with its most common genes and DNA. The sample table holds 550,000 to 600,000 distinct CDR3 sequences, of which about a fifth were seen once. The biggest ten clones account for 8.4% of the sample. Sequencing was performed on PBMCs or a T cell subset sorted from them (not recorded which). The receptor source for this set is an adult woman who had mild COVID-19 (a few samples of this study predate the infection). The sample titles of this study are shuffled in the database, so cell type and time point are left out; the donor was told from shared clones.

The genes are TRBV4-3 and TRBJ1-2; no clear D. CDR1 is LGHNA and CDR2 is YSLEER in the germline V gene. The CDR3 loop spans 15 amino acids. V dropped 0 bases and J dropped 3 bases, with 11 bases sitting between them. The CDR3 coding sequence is TGCGCCAGCAGCCAAGAAGGGTGGGGTGACTATGGCTACACCTTC. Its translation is CASSQEGWGDYGYTF.

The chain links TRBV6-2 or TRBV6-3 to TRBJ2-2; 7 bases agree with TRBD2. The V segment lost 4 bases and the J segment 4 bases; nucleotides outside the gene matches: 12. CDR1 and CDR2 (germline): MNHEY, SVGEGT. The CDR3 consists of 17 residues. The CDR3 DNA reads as TGTGCCAGCAGTTCCCTTAGGACGGGAGGACGCACCGGGGAGCTGTTTTTT. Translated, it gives CASSSLRTGGRTGELFF.

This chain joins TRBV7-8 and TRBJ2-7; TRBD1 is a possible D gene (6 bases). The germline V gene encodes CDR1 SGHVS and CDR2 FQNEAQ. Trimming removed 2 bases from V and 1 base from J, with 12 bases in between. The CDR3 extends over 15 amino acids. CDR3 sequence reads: CASSLPGTRSYEQYF. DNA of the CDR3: TGTGCCAGCAGCTTACCAGGGACAAGGTCCTACGAGCAGTACTTC.

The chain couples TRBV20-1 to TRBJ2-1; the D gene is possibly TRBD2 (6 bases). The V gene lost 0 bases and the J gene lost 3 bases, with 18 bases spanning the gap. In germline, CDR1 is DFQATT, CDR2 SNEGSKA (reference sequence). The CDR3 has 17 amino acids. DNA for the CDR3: TGCAGTGCTAGAGACGTCCTATCGGGAGTGATCTACAATGAGCAGTTCTTC. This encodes CSARDVLSGVIYNEQFF.

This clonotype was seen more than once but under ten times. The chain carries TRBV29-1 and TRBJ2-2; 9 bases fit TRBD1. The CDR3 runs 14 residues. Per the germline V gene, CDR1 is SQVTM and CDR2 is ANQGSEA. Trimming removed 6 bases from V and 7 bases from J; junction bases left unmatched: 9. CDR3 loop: CSVRTGAFGGELFF. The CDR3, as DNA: TGCAGCGTACGGACAGGGGCTTTTGGCGGGGAGCTGTTTTTT.

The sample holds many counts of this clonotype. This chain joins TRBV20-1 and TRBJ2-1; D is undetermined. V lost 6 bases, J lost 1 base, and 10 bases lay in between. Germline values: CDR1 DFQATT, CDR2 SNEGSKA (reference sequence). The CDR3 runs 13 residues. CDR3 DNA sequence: TGCAGTGCGAGGACGGATTCCTACAATGAGCAGTTCTTC. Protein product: CSARTDSYNEQFF.

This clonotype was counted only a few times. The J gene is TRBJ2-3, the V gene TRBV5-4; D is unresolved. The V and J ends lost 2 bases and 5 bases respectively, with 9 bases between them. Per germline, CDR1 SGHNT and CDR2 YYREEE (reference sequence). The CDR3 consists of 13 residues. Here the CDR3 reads CASSLVGKDTQYF. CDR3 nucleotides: TGTGCCAGCAGCTTAGTGGGGAAAGATACGCAGTATTTT.

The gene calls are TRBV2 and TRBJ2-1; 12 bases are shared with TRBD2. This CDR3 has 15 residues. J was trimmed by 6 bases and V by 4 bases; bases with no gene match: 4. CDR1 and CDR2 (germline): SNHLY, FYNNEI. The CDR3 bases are TGTGCCAGCAGTGCGGAGACTAGCGGGAGCAATGAGCAGTTCTTC. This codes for CASSAETSGSNEQFF.

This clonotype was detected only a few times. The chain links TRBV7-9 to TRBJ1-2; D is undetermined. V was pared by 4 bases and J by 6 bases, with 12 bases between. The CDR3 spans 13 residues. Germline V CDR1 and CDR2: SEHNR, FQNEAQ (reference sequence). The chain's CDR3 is CASSSGGVDGYTF. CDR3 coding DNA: TGTGCCAGCAGCTCTGGTGGCGTGGATGGCTACACCTTC.

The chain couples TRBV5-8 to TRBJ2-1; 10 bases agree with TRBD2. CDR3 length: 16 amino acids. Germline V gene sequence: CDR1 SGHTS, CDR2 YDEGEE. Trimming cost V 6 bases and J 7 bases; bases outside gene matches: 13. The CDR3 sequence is CASTPVSSGGSNEQFF. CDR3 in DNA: TGTGCCAGCACCCCGGTTTCTAGCGGGGGTTCTAATGAGCAGTTCTTC.

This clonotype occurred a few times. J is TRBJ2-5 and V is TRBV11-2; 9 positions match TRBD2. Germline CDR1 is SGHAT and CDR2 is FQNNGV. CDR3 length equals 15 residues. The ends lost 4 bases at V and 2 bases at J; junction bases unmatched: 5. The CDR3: CASSYFSGGQETQYF. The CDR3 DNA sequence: TGTGCCAGCAGCTACTTTAGCGGGGGACAAGAGACCCAGTACTTC. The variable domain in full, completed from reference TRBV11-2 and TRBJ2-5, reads EAGVAQSPRYKIIEKRQSVAFWCNPISGHATLYWYQQILGQGPKLLIQFQNNGVVDDSQLPKDRFSAERLKGVDSTLKIQPAKLEDSAVYLCASSYFSGGQETQYFGPGTRLLVL.

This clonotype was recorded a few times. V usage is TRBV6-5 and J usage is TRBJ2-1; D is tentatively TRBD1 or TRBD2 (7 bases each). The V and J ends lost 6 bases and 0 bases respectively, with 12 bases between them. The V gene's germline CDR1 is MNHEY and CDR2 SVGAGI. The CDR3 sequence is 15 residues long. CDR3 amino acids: CASRRGTVSYNEQFF. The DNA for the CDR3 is TGTGCCAGCAGGCGGGGGACAGTCTCCTACAATGAGCAGTTCTTC.

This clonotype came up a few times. In DNA, the CDR3 is TGTGCCATCAGTGCCAGCGGGGCCGAGACCCAGTACTTC. It yields the protein CAISASGAETQYF. This chain joins TRBV10-3 and TRBJ2-5; 7 nucleotides line up with TRBD2. The CDR3 loop spans 13 amino acids. Germline CDR1 and CDR2: ENHRY and SYGVKD. Losses at the gene ends were 4 bases for V and 5 bases for J; bases not matched to a gene: 4.

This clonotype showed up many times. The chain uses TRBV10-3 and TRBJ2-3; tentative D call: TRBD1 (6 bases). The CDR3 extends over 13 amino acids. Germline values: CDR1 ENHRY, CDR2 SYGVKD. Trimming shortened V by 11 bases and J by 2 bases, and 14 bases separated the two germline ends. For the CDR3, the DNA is TGTGCCGGCCGGGACACCCACACAGATACGCAGTATTTT. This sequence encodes CAGRDTHTDTQYF.